The 21 T cell receptor beta chains given below trace back to one sample, sequenced in a study of cytomegalovirus exposure and HLA in healthy donors. The PCR used 60 Vbeta and 13 Jbeta primers. Using immunoSEQ multiplex PCR, the repertoire was profiled, and TCRdb retains in-frame clones only, with some absent. Found here are about 200,000 clones, 65% to 85% of them singletons; the top ten hold around 1.7%. Sequencing was done on a sample of PBMCs. Source of these receptors: a man aged 50 to 60 in good health and CMV-seronegative.

This sequence joins TRBV27 and TRBJ2-3; 8 positions agree with TRBD2. The CDR3 sequence is 14 residues long. J lost 6 bases, V lost 2 bases, and 4 bases had no gene match. The germline CDR1 and CDR2 sequences are MNHEY and SMNVEV (reference sequence). This CDR3 is CASSLTGGLDTQYF. The CDR3 region has the DNA TGTGCCAGCAGTTTAACGGGGGGGTTGGATACGCAGTATTTT.

There are a few counts of this clone. The rearrangement links TRBV28 to TRBJ2-5, with 11 bases matching TRBD1. The trim removed 5 bases at V and 5 bases at J, leaving 7 bases unmatched. Germline loops: CDR1 MDHEN, CDR2 SYDVKM. The CDR3 has 15 residues. The CDR3 loop reads CASSRDRGGLETQYF. In DNA form, the CDR3 reads TGTGCCAGCAGTCGGGACAGGGGGGGATTGGAGACCCAGTACTTC.

The V and J genes are TRBV4-1 and TRBJ2-7; 7 bases line up with TRBD2. This CDR3 contains 16 residues. From germline, CDR1 is MGHRA and CDR2 YSYEKL. J gave up 3 bases and V 3 bases, and 11 bases lay outside the gene matches. The CDR3 DNA reads as TGCGCCAGCAGCCACGGGTCTGGCGGGGGTTACTACGAGCAGTACTTC. Protein sequence: CASSHGSGGGYYEQYF.

This clone was observed a few times. This sequence joins TRBV5-6 and TRBJ1-2; 7 bases are shared with TRBD1. The junction had 7 bases not matched to a gene; V was cut back by 5 bases and J by 0 bases. The CDR3 extends over 15 amino acids. Germline V lookup: CDR1 SGHDT, CDR2 YYEEEE. CDR3 residues: CASRFGQAPNYGYTF. As DNA, the CDR3 is TGTGCCAGCAGGTTTGGACAGGCCCCTAACTATGGCTACACCTTC.

V usage is TRBV7-9 and J usage is TRBJ2-7; 8 bases line up with TRBD2. The CDR3 is 14 residues long. Germline V gives CDR1 SEHNR, CDR2 FQNEAQ (reference sequence). V lost 3 bases and J lost 4; bases outside the gene matches: 5. The DNA of the CDR3 is TGTGCCAGCAGCTTCTCGGGAGGGATTTACGAGCAGTACTTC. Encoded protein: CASSFSGGIYEQYF.

The rearrangement links TRBV7-3 to TRBJ2-7, with a weak D call TRBD2 (6 bases). Germline assignment: CDR1 SGHTA and CDR2 FQGTGA. This CDR3 comprises 15 residues. V lost 1 base and J lost 3, with 13 bases in between. The CDR3 loop is CASSLRGGANYEQYF. CDR3 nucleotides: TGTGCCAGCAGCTTAAGGGGCGGGGCCAACTACGAGCAGTACTTC.

Notes on this clone: At one boundary the junction diverges from the germline segment, which might be a read error. This chain joins TRBV7-7 and TRBJ2-5; 7 bases align to TRBD1. Germline values: CDR1 SSHAT, CDR2 FNYEAQ (reference sequence). The CDR3 has 16 amino acids. The DNA for the CDR3 is TGTGCTAGCAGCTACAATCTAGGGACAGCACAAGAGACCCAGTACTTC. Its protein is CASSYNLGTAQETQYF.

This clone was seen a single time. The chain employs TRBV5-1 and TRBJ1-4; a weak D match, TRBD1 (6 bases). Trimming removed 2 bases from V and 2 bases from J, with 16 bases in between. Germline lookup yields CDR1 SGHRS and CDR2 YFSETQ. The CDR3 runs 17 residues. This CDR3 is CASSLGLTTGTNEKLFF. The DNA of the CDR3 is TGCGCCAGCAGCTTAGGCCTGACTACAGGGACTAATGAAAAACTGTTTTTT.

CDR3 nucleotide sequence: TGCGCCAGCAGCCCGGGGGGGTTCCCCGGTAGAAGCTCCTACGAGCAGTACTTC. This codes for CASSPGGFPGRSSYEQYF. The V call is TRBV10-1, the J call TRBJ2-7, with 8 bases identical to TRBD2. With 6 bases clipped from V and 0 bases from J, the junction kept 16 bases outside the gene matches. Germline CDR1 reads WNHNN; CDR2 reads SYGVQD (reference sequence). The CDR3 loop spans 18 amino acids.

This chain links TRBV7-9 with TRBJ1-4; D ambiguous. Per the germline V gene, CDR1 is SEHNR and CDR2 is FQNEAQ (reference sequence). Trimming took off 1 base at V and 3 bases at J, with 3 bases between the two ends. The CDR3 has 13 amino acids. The CDR3 coding sequence is TGTGCCAGCAGCTTAGGAGCTAATGAAAAACTGTTTTTT. Translation gives CASSLGANEKLFF.

V gene TRBV7-9 combines with J gene TRBJ1-3; 7 nucleotides align to TRBD1. J gave up 4 bases and V 5 bases, and 8 bases lay outside the gene matches. The CDR3 is 15 residues long. Per germline, CDR1 SEHNR and CDR2 FQNEAQ (reference sequence). The chain's CDR3 is CASSPDRVTGNTIYF. CDR3 bases: TGTGCCAGCAGCCCCGACAGGGTTACCGGAAACACCATATATTTT.

The V call is TRBV29-1, the J call TRBJ2-1, with 8 bases aligning to TRBD2. Looked up from germline, CDR1 is SQVTM and CDR2 is ANQGSEA. The V and J ends lost 8 bases and 3 bases, in that order; junction bases with no gene match: 6. CDR3 length: 13 amino acids. Here the CDR3 reads CSTSGSGYNEQFF. CDR3 sequence (DNA): TGCAGCACGAGCGGGAGCGGCTACAATGAGCAGTTCTTC.

J is TRBJ1-1 and V is TRBV19; D gene unclear. CDR3 size: 14 residues. Trimming cost V 5 bases and J 0 bases, with 10 bases left between them. Germline V gene data show CDR1 as LNHDA and CDR2 as SQIVND (reference sequence). The chain's CDR3 is CASSEQTVNTEAFF. CDR3 nucleotide sequence: TGTGCCAGTAGTGAACAGACGGTGAACACTGAAGCTTTCTTT.

The chain has TRBV12-5 and TRBJ1-2; D is perhaps TRBD1 (6 bases). This CDR3 contains 15 residues. The germline V gene encodes CDR1 LGHNT and CDR2 FRNRAP. V was cut by 5 bases and J by 0 bases, with 13 bases left in between. The CDR3 DNA reads TGTGCTAGTGGTACAAGGACAGCAGCTAACTATGGCTACACCTTC. Its translation is CASGTRTAANYGYTF.

V gene TRBV6-1 combines with J gene TRBJ2-1, with 7 positions matching TRBD2. The CDR3 has 14 residues. With V trimmed by 9 bases and J by 4 bases, 9 bases remained unmatched. The germline V gene has CDR1 MNHNS and CDR2 SASEGT. The CDR3 DNA reads as TGTGCCAGTGAGGCTAGCGGCATGTACAATGAGCAGTTCTTC. Encoded protein: CASEASGMYNEQFF.

In the case of this clone: The junction does not match germline at one end; this may be a read error. The V and J genes are TRBV5-5 and TRBJ2-7, with TRBD2 matching over 9 bases. This CDR3 spans 14 amino acids. Germline CDR1 SGHKS, CDR2 YYEKEE (reference sequence). For the CDR3, the DNA is TGTGCCAGCAGCTTGGTGGGGATGACCGGGACTAGCTCGTTC. This gives the protein CASSLVGMTGTSSF.

This chain joins TRBV30 and TRBJ1-3; D call uncertain. The germline CDR1 and CDR2 sequences are GTSNPN and SVGIG (reference sequence). This CDR3 region has 13 residues. V was pared by 0 bases and J by 3 bases, with 6 bases between. The CDR3 bases are TGTGCCTGGAGTGTAAGCTTTGGAAACACCATATATTTT. Translated, it gives CAWSVSFGNTIYF.

This chain joins TRBV5-5 and TRBJ2-1, with unresolved D. This CDR3 spans 15 amino acids. Per germline, CDR1 SGHKS and CDR2 YYEKEE (reference sequence). Trimming cost V 0 bases and J 4 bases, with 11 bases left between them. The CDR3 loop is CASSLEGSRYNEQFF. The CDR3 DNA reads as TGTGCCAGCAGCTTGGAAGGTAGCCGTTACAATGAGCAGTTCTTC.

This clone was detected only once. This chain uses TRBV5-1 with TRBJ2-3; D is unclear. Trimming removed 0 bases from V and 0 bases from J, with 5 bases in between. The CDR3 contains 14 residues. The V gene's germline CDR1 is SGHRS and CDR2 YFSETQ. CDR3 amino acids: CASSLGASTDTQYF. As DNA, the CDR3 is TGCGCCAGCAGCTTGGGAGCTAGCACAGATACGCAGTATTTT.

The chain has TRBV5-1 and TRBJ2-7; weak D call: TRBD1 (5 bases). Deletions cut 0 bases from V and 3 bases from J, with 10 bases between. Germline V CDR1 and CDR2: SGHRS, YFSETQ. The CDR3 runs to 14 residues. CDR3 sequence reads: CASSLGQTVYEQYF. For the CDR3, the DNA is TGCGCCAGCAGCTTGGGACAGACCGTCTACGAGCAGTACTTC.

The rearrangement uses TRBV15 and TRBJ2-1; possibly TRBD1 for D (5 bases). The CDR3 has 16 residues. Trimming removed 0 bases at V and 9 bases at J, with 18 bases between. In germline, CDR1 is LNHNV, CDR2 YYDKDF (reference sequence). The CDR3 DNA follows: TGTGCCACCAGCAGAGATTCATCCCAACGAAGGGGTGAGCAGTTCTTC. It translates to CATSRDSSQRRGEQFF.